A selection of T cell receptor beta chains follows, all from one sample in a study of early T cells in non-severe SARS-CoV-2 infection. TCRdb processed the 5' RACE reads anew with MiXCR; each CDR3 protein has one entry. The repertoire holds tens of thousands of distinct CDR3 sequences, around 11% seen once, with less than 3% in the top ten. Material: whole blood, obtained at baseline. The receptors were sampled from an adult who was a healthcare worker with PCR-confirmed SARS-CoV-2 infection or an uninfected control (not recorded which). Both conserved end residues are part of each CDR3. D genes are given only for firm matches. Size tells how often a clone was seen (once, few, many) or the class of an expanded clone, and some rows leave it out.

-	TRBV20-1	few	TRBJ1-2	20	TGCAGTGCTAGAGGGCCCAAGGGTTATGGGGGATCAGGGGCCAACTATGGCTACACCTTC	CSARGPKGYGGSGANYGYTF
TRBD1	TRBV7-6	many	TRBJ1-2	15	TGTGCCAGCAGCCGCCTTCCGGGACAGATTTATGGCTACACCTTC	CASSRLPGQIYGYTF
-	TRBV6-1	-	TRBJ1-6	16	TGTGCCAGCAGTGATAGAGAGAGCTCCTATAATTCACCCCTCCACTTT	CASSDRESSYNSPLHF
TRBD1	TRBV7-9	-	TRBJ2-3	12	TGTGCCAGCAGTCGCCGGGACAGGCTACAGTATTTT	CASSRRDRLQYF
-	TRBV11-3	few	TRBJ2-1	17	TGTGCCAGCAGCCAATCAGGGTGGGGGTTGGGGAAGCCTGAGCAGTTCTTC	CASSQSGWGLGKPEQFF
-	TRBV6-5	-	TRBJ1-5	13	TGTGCCAGCAGTTACTCCGGGTTTCAGCCCCAGCATTTT	CASSYSGFQPQHF
-	TRBV2	-	TRBJ2-7	12	TGTGCCAGCAGTGACCGGGGCTACGAGCAGTACTTC	CASSDRGYEQYF
-	TRBV6-1	many	TRBJ1-2	13	TGTGCCAGCAGTTTACGAAGAAGCTATGGCTACACCTTC	CASSLRRSYGYTF
-	TRBV7-9	few	TRBJ2-3	18	TGTGCCAGCAGCCGCGGTCAGACGGGGTTCGGAGGCACAGATACGCAGTATTTT	CASSRGQTGFGGTDTQYF
-	TRBV20-1	many	TRBJ2-1	14	TGCAGTGCTAGACGACAGGAGCCTTACAATGAGCAGTTCTTC	CSARRQEPYNEQFF
-	TRBV2	many	TRBJ2-7	15	TGTGCCAGCAGTGGAGAACAAGGCAGCTCCTACGAGCAGTACTTC	CASSGEQGSSYEQYF
-	TRBV3-1	-	TRBJ1-4	15	TGTGCCAGCAGCCGCCGGTCGGCCGCTAATGAAAAACTGTTTTTT	CASSRRSAANEKLFF
-	TRBV20-1	few	TRBJ2-7	14	TGCAGTGCTAGATCTAGCAGGTTGGGCGACGAGCAGTACTTC	CSARSSRLGDEQYF
-	TRBV12-3/TRBV12-4	many	TRBJ2-3	16	TGTGCCAGCAGTTTTTCGCGGGGTGTGTCAACAGATACGCAGTATTTT	CASSFSRGVSTDTQYF
-	TRBV3-1	many	TRBJ1-2	13	TGTGCCAGCAGCCAAGGGGTCCACTATGGCTACACCTTC	CASSQGVHYGYTF